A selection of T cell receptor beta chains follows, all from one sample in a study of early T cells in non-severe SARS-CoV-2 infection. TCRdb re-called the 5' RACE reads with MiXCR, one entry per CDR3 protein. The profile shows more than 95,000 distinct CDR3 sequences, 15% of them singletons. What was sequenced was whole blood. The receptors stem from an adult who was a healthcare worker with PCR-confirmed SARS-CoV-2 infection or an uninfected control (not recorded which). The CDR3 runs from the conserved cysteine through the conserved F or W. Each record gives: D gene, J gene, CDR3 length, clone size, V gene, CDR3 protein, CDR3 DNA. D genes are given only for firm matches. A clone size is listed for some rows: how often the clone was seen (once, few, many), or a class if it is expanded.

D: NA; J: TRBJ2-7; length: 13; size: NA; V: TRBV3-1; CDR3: CASSKGHSYEQYF; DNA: TGTGCCAGCAGCAAGGGACACTCCTACGAGCAGTACTTC
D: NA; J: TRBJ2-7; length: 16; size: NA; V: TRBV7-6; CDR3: CASSLGFSKGSYEQYF; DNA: TGTGCCAGCAGCTTAGGGTTCAGTAAGGGGTCCTACGAGCAGTACTTC
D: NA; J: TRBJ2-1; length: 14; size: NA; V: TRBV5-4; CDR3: CASSLVGPGDEQFF; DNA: TGTGCCAGCAGCTTGGTGGGTCCGGGGGATGAGCAGTTCTTC
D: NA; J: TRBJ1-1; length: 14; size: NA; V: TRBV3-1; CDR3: CASSQGSGFAEAFF; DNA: TGTGCCAGCAGCCAAGGTAGTGGGTTCGCTGAAGCTTTCTTT
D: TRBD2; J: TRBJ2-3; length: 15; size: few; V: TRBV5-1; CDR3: CASSLAGGPTDTQYF; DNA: TGCGCCAGCAGCTTGGCGGGGGGACCCACAGATACGCAGTATTTT
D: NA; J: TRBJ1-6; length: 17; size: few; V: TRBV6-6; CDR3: CASSYDTAASYNSPLHF; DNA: TGTGCCAGCAGTTACGACACCGCAGCCTCCTATAATTCACCCCTCCACTTT
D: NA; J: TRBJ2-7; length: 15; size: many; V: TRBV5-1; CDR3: CASSLSNPPRYEQYF; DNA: TGCGCCAGCAGCTTGTCGAATCCTCCGAGGTACGAGCAGTACTTC
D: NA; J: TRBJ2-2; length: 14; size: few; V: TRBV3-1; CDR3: CASSLRGWTGELFF; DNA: TGTGCCAGCAGCCTCCGGGGGTGGACCGGGGAGCTGTTTTTT
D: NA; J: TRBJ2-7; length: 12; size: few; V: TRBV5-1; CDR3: CASSSQGDEQYF; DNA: TGCGCCAGCAGCTCACAGGGTGACGAGCAGTACTTC
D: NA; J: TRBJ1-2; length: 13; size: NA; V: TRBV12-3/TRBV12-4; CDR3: CASSHEQGFGYTF; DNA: TGTGCCAGCAGTCATGAACAGGGCTTTGGCTACACCTTC
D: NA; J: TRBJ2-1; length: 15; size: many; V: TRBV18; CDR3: CASRPAGTPYNEQFF; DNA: TGTGCCAGCAGACCGGCGGGGACCCCCTACAATGAGCAGTTCTTC
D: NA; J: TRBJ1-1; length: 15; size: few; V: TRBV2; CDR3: CASSLYRQANTEAFF; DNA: TGTGCCAGCAGCTTGTACCGGCAGGCTAACACTGAAGCTTTCTTT
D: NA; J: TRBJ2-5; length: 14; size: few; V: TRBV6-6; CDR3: CASSPYRGQETQYF; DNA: TGTGCCAGCAGCCCCTACCGGGGGCAAGAGACCCAGTACTTC
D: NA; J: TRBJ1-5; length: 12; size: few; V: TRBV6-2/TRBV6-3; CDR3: CASSYADKPQHF; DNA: TGTGCCAGCAGTTACGCCGACAAGCCCCAGCATTTT
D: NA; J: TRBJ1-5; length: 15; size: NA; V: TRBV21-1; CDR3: CASSNEGLDRLTQHF; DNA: TGTGCCAGCAGCAATGAGGGGTTAGACAGGCTTACCCAGCATTTT
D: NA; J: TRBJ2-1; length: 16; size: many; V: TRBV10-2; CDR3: CASSDGSAASSDEQFF; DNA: TGCGCCAGCAGTGATGGTTCCGCGGCGTCTTCCGATGAGCAGTTCTTC
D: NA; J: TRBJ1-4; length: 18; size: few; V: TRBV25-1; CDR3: CASSELGDIWDLGEKLFF; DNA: TGTGCCAGCAGTGAATTGGGGGACATTTGGGACCTGGGCGAAAAACTGTTTTTT
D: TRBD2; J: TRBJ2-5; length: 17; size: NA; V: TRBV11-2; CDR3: CASRRPGLAGGLETQYF; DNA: TGTGCCAGCAGACGACCGGGACTAGCGGGGGGGTTGGAGACCCAGTACTTC
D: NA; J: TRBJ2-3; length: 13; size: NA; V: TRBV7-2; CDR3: CASSPPVTDTQYF; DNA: TGTGCCAGCAGCCCCCCAGTCACAGATACGCAGTATTTT
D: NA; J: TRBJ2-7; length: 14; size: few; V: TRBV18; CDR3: CASSPLKGGYEQYF; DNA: TGTGCCAGCTCACCACTAAAGGGGGGTTACGAGCAGTACTTC
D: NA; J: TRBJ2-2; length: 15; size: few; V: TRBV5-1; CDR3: CASSLGGTDTGELFF; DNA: TGCGCCAGCAGCTTGGGAGGGACGGACACCGGGGAGCTGTTTTTT
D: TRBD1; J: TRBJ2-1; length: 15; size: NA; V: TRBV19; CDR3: CASSTQGAGSDEQFF; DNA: TGTGCCAGTAGTACCCAGGGGGCAGGTAGCGATGAGCAGTTCTTC
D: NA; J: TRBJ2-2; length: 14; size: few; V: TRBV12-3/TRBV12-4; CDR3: CALSGGALTGELFF; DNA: TGTGCGCTATCAGGAGGGGCTTTGACCGGGGAGCTGTTTTTT
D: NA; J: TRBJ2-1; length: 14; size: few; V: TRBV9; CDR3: CASSVQSSYNEQFF; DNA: TGTGCCAGCAGCGTACAAAGCTCCTACAATGAGCAGTTCTTC
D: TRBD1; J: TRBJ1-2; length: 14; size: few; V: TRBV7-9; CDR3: CASSPGQGDYGYTF; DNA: TGTGCCAGCAGCCCAGGACAGGGGGACTATGGCTACACCTTC
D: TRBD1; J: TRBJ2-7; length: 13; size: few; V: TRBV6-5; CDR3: CASSQGAQNEQYF; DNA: TGTGCCAGCAGTCAGGGGGCGCAGAACGAGCAGTACTTC
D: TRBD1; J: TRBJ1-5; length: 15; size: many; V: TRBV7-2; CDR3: CASSLLVTGEQPQHF; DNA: TGTGCCAGCAGCTTATTGGTGACAGGGGAACAGCCCCAGCATTTT
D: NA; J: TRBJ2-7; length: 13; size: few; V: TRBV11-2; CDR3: CASSHDRTYEQYF; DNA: TGTGCCAGCAGCCATGACAGGACCTACGAGCAGTACTTC
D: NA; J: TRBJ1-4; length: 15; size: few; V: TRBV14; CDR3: CASSQEGKRNEKLFF; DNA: TGTGCCAGCAGCCAAGAGGGGAAACGTAATGAAAAACTGTTTTTT
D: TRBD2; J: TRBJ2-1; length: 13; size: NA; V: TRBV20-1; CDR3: CSGLAGSHREQFF; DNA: TGCAGTGGACTAGCGGGGTCCCATAGGGAGCAGTTCTTC
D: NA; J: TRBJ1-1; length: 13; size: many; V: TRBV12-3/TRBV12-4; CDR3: CASIQHMNTEAFF; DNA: TGTGCCAGCATACAACATATGAACACTGAAGCTTTCTTT
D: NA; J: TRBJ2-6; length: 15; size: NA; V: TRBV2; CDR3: CASKTANTGANVLTF; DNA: TGTGCCAGCAAGACCGCCAATACTGGGGCCAACGTCCTGACTTTC
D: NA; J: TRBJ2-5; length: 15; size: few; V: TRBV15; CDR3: CATSRDPIPGETQYF; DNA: TGTGCCACCAGCAGAGATCCGATCCCTGGGGAGACCCAGTACTTC
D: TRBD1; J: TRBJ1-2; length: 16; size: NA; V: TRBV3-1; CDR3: CASSQPLTGAAYGYTF; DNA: TGTGCCAGCAGCCAACCACTGACAGGGGCCGCTTATGGCTACACCTTC
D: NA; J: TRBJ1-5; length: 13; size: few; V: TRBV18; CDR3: CASSPNGYQPQHF; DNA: TGTGCCAGCTCACCAAACGGTTATCAGCCCCAGCATTTT
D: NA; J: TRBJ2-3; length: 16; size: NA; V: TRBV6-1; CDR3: CASSEYYGTFTDTQYF; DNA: TGTGCCAGCAGTGAATATTACGGAACCTTCACAGATACGCAGTATTTT
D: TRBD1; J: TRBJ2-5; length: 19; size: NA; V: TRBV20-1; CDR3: CSARTPQQGARTGQETQYF; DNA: TGCAGTGCTAGGACCCCTCAACAGGGGGCAAGAACAGGTCAAGAGACCCAGTACTTC
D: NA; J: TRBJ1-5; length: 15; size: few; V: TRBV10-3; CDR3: CAISESQGRNQPQHF; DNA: TGTGCCATCAGTGAGTCGCAGGGCCGCAATCAGCCCCAGCATTTT
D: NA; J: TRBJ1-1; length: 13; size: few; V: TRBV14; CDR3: CASSHGRYTEAFF; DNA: TGTGCCAGCAGCCATGGGAGATACACTGAAGCTTTCTTT
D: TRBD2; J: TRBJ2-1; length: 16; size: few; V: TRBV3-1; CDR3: CASSHSGTSGVNEQFF; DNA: TGTGCCAGCAGCCATTCCGGGACTAGCGGGGTAAATGAGCAGTTCTTC
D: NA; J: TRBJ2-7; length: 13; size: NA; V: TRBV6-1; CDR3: CASSERVYYEQYF; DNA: TGTGCCAGCAGTGAAAGGGTCTACTACGAGCAGTACTTC
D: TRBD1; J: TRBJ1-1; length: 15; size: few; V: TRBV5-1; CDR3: CASSLGDRAGTEAFF; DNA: TGCGCCAGCAGCTTGGGGGACAGGGCGGGCACTGAAGCTTTCTTT
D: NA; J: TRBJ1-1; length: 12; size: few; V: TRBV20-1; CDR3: CSAVRGNTEAFF; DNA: TGCAGTGCTGTTCGCGGGAACACTGAAGCTTTCTTT
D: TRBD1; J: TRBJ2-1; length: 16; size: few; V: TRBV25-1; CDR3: CASSENRDRGHNEQFF; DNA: TGTGCCAGCAGTGAAAACCGGGACAGGGGGCACAATGAGCAGTTCTTC
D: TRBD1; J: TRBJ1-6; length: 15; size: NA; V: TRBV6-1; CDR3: CASSEYPGGKSPLHF; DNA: TGTGCCAGCAGTGAATACCCAGGGGGGAAATCACCCCTCCACTTT
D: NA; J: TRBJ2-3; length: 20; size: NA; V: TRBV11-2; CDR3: CASSSDGSRDHLLSTDTQYF; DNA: TGTGCCAGCAGCTCCGATGGTTCCAGGGACCATCTATTGAGCACAGATACGCAGTATTTT
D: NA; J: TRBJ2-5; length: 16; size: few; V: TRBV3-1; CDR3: CASSQSPLGSQETQYF; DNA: TGTGCCAGCAGCCAAAGCCCCCTAGGAAGCCAAGAGACCCAGTACTTC
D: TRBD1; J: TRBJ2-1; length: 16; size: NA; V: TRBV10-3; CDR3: CAISEGRGQGAGEQFF; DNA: TGTGCCATCAGTGAAGGAAGAGGACAGGGGGCGGGTGAGCAGTTCTTC
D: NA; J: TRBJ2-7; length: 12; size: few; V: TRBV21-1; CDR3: CASSNGTYEQYF; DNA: TGTGCCAGCAGCAACGGGACCTACGAGCAGTACTTC